The T cell receptor beta chain described here comes from a study of shared clonotypes between healthy human individuals. The CDR3 extends over 14 amino acids. Trimming took off 2 bases at V and 1 base at J, with 7 bases between the two ends. Germline CDR1 reads MDHEN; CDR2 reads SYDVKM. Method: immunoSEQ multiplex PCR; TCRdb's copy keeps in-frame clones and lacks some. The sample yields over 2 million clones, roughly 94% seen once. Sequenced material: naive CD4+ T cells sorted from blood. Subset given: CD45RA+ positively selected. The chain uses TRBV28 and TRBJ2-3, with no clear D. The clonotype was recovered from a young man in good health. CDR3 region: CASSLRSRTDTQYF. DNA for the CDR3: TGTGCCAGCAGTTTACGCAGCCGCACAGATACGCAGTATTTT. The variable domain in full, with the rest retrieved from reference TRBV28 and TRBJ2-3, is DVKVTQSSRYLVKRTGEKVFLECVQDMDHENMFWYRQDPGLGLRLIYFSYDVKMKEKGDIPEGYSVSREKKERFSLILESASTNQTSMYLCASSLRSRTDTQYFGPGTRLTVL.